This T cell receptor beta chain comes out of a study of blood T cell repertoires in COVID-19. Study at large: Sites in the United States, Italy and Spain provided acute and convalescent COVID-19 samples. T cells, B-cell-depleted T cells, or PBMCs supplied cDNA or gDNA.

The CDR3 spans 20 residues. The assay was immunoSEQ multiplex PCR, and TCRdb's table has in-frame clones only and misses some. This repertoire shows 70,000 to 90,000 clones, roughly 91% found once; its top ten account for roughly 1.2%. All enrollees were about 18 to 89 years old and from about 25 US areas. The rearrangement uses TRBV21-1 and TRBJ2-1; TRBD1 is the table's D call, not checked against the DNA. TRBV21-1 is a pseudogene. The source material was PBMCs or T cells enriched from blood (not recorded which). This sequence originates from a woman aged 45-59 years with acute COVID-19. CDR3 nucleotide sequence: TGTGCCAGCACCAATCTTTTCGCGGGACAGGGGGGCGGGAGAGTGTTTGAGCAGTTCTTC. This codes for CASTNLFAGQGGGRVFEQFF.